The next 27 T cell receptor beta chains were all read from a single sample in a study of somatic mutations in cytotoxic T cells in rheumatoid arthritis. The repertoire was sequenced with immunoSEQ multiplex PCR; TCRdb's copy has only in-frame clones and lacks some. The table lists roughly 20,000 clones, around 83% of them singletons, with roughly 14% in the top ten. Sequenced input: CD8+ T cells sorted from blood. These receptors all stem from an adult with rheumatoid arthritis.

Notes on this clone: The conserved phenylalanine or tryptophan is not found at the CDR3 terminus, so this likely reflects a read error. The CDR3 nucleotides are TGTGCCAGCAGTTTGGGGGCGGGCCGAAAGATTTACGAGCAGTACCTC. Its protein product is CASSLGAGRKIYEQYL. The chain links TRBV27 to TRBJ2-7, with a weak D call TRBD1 (6 bases). There are 16 residues in the CDR3. The V end was cut by 3 bases, the J end by 4 bases, with 19 bases between. CDR1 and CDR2 from the germline V gene are MNHEY and SMNVEV (reference sequence).

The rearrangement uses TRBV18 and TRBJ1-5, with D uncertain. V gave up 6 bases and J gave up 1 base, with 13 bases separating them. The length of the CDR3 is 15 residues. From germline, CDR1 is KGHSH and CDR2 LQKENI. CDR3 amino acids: CASSVALESNQPQHF. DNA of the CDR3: TGTGCCAGCTCGGTGGCGTTGGAGAGCAATCAGCCCCAGCATTTT.

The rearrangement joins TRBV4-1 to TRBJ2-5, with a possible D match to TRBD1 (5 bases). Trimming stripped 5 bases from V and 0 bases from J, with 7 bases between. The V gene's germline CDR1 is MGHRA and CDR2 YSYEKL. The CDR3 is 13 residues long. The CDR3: CASSWGYQETQYF. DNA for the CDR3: TGCGCCAGCAGCTGGGGCTACCAAGAGACCCAGTACTTC.

CDR3 bases: TGTGCCAGCAGTGAAGTGGGGGGACAGAGTTCCACCTACGAGCAGTACGTC. Translated: CASSEVGGQSSTYEQYV. The chain couples TRBV6-1 to TRBJ2-7; perhaps TRBD1 as D (7 bases). The CDR3 spans 17 residues. Trimming removed 1 base at V and 2 bases at J, with 18 bases between. Germline assignment: CDR1 MNHNS and CDR2 SASEGT.

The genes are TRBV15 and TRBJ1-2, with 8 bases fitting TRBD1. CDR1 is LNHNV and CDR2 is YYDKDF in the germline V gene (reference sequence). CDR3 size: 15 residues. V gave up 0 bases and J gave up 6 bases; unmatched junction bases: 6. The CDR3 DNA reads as TGTGCCACCAGCAGAGATCAGGGGGCGAGTCATGGCTACACCTTC. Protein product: CATSRDQGASHGYTF.

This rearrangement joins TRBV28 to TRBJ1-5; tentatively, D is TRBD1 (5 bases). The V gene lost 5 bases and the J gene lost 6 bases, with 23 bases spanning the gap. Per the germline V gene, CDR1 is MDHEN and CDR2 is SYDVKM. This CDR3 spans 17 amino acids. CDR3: CASSLGLGEGISQPQHF. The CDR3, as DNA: TGTGCCAGCAGTCTCGGCTTGGGGGAGGGTATCAGTCAGCCCCAGCATTTT.

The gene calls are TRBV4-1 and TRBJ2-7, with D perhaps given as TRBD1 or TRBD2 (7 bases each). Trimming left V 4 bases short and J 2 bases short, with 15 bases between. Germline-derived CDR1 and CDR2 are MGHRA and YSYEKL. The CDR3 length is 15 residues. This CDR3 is CASSPQGGGAYEQYF. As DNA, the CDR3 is TGCGCCAGCAGCCCCCAGGGGGGGGGCGCCTACGAGCAGTACTTC.

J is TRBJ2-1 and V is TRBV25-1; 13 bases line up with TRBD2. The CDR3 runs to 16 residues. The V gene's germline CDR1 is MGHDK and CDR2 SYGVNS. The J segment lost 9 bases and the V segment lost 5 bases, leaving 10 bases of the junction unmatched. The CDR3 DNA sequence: TGTGCCAGCAGTAGCCGGACTAGCGGGAGTGAAGGTGAGCAGTTCTTC. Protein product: CASSSRTSGSEGEQFF.

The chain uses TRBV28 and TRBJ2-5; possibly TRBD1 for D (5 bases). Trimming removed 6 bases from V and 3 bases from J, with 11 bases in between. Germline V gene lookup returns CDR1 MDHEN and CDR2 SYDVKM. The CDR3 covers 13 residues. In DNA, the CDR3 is TGTGCCAGCAGGGGGCGGTACGAAGAGACCCAGTACTTC. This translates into CASRGRYEETQYF.

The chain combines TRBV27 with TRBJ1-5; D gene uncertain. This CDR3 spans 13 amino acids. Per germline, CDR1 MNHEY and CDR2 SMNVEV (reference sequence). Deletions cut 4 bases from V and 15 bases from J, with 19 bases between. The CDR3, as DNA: TGTGCCAGCAGTTCACCCCTGGAAACCACATGGCATTTT. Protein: CASSSPLETTWHF.

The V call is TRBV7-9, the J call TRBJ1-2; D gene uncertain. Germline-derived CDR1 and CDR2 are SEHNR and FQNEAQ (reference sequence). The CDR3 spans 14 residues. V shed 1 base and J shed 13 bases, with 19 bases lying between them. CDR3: CASSLESPREKGTF. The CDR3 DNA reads TGTGCCAGCAGCTTAGAGAGCCCCCGGGAGAAGGGCACCTTC. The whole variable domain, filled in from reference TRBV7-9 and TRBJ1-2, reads DTGVSQNPRHKITKRGQNVTFRCDPISEHNRLYWYRQTLGQGPEFLTYFQNEAQLEKSRLLSDRFSAERPKGSFSTLEIQRTEQGDSAMYLCASSLESPREKGTFGSGTRLTVV.

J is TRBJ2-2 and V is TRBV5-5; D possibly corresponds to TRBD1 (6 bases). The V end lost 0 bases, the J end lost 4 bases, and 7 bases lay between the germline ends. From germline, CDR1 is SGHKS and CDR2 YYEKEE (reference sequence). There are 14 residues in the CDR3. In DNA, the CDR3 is TGTGCCAGCAGCTTGGACAGGGCCACCGGGGAGCTGTTTTTT. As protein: CASSLDRATGELFF. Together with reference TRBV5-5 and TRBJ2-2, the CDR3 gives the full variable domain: DAGVTQSPTHLIKTRGQQVTLRCSPISGHKSVSWYQQVLGQGPQFIFQYYEKEERGRGNFPDRFSARQFPNYSSELNVNALLLGDSALYLCASSLDRATGELFFGEGSRLTVL.

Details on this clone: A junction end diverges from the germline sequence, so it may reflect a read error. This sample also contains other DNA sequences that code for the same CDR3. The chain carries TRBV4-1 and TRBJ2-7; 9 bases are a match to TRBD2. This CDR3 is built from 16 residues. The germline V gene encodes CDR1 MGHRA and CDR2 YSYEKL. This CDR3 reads CASSQDPGTSLYEQYF. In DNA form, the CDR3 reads TGCGCCAGCAGTCAAGATCCCGGGACTAGCTTATACGAGCAGTACTTC.

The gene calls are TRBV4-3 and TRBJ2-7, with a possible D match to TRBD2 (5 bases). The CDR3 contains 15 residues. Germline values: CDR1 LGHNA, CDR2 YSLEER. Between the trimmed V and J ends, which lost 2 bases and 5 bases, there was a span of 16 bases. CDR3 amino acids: CASSQKGWGVDEQYF. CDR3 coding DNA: TGCGCCAGCAGCCAAAAAGGTTGGGGAGTGGACGAGCAGTACTTC.

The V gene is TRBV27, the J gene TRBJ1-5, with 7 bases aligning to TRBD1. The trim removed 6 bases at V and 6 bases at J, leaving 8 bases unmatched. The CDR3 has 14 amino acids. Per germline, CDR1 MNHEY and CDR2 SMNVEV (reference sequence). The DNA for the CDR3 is TGTGCCAGCAGCCTAACTACAGGGGTTCAGCCCCAGCATTTT. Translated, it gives CASSLTTGVQPQHF.

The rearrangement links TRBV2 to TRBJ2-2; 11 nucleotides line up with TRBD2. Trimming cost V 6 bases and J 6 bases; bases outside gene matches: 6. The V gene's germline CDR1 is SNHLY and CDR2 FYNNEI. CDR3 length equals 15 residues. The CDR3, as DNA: TGTGCCAGCAGGTCGACTAGCGGGGCACCCGGGGAGCTGTTTTTT. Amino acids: CASRSTSGAPGELFF.

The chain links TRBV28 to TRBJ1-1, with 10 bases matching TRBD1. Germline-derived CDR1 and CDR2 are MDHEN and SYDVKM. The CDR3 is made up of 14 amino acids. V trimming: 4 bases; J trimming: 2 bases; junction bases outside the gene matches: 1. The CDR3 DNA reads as TGTGCCAGCAGTTGGGACAGGGGAAACACTGAAGCTTTCTTT. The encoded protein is CASSWDRGNTEAFF.

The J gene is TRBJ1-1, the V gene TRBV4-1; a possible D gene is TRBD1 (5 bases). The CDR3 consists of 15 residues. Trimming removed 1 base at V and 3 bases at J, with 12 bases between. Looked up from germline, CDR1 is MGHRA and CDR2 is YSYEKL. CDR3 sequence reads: CASSQGRQRDTEAFF. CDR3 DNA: TGCGCCAGCAGCCAAGGACGACAGAGGGACACTGAAGCTTTCTTT.

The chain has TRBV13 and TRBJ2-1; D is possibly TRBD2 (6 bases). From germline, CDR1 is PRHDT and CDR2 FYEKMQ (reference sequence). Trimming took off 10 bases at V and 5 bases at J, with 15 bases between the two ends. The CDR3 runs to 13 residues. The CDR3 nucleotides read TGTGCCACCAGTGCTGGGAGGAACAATGAGCAGTTCTTC. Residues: CATSAGRNNEQFF.

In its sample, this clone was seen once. The CDR3 region is CASSPETGMNTEAFF. The CDR3 nucleotides read TGTGCCAGCAGCCCCGAGACAGGGATGAACACTGAAGCTTTCTTT. The V gene is TRBV13, the J gene TRBJ1-1; 7 nucleotides line up with TRBD1. The junction had 6 bases not matched to a gene; V was cut back by 5 bases and J by 0 bases. The CDR3 extends over 15 amino acids. Germline CDR1 reads PRHDT; CDR2 reads FYEKMQ (reference sequence).

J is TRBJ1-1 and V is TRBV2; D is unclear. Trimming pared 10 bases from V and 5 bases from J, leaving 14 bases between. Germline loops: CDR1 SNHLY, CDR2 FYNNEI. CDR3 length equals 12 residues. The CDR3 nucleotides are TGTGCCATCCTCTCGCGGAGAACTGAAGCTTTCTTT. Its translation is CAILSRRTEAFF.

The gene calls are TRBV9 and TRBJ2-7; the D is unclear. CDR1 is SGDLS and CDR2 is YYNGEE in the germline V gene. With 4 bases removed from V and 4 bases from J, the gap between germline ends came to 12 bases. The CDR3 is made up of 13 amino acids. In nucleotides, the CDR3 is TGTGCCAGCAGCTCCAAGCTGGGGTACGAGCAGTACTTC. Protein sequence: CASSSKLGYEQYF. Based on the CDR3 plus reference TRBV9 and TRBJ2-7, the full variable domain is DSGVTQTPKHLITATGQRVTLRCSPRSGDLSVYWYQQSLDQGLQFLIQYYNGEERAKGNILERFSAQQFPDLHSELNLSSLELGDSALYFCASSSKLGYEQYFGPGTRLTVT.

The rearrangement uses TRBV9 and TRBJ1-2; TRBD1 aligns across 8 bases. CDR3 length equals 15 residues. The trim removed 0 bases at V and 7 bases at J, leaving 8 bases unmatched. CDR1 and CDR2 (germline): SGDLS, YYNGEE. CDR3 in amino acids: CASSVGDRPAVGYTF. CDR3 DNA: TGTGCCAGCAGCGTAGGGGACAGGCCGGCGGTTGGCTACACCTTC.

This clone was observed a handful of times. The CDR3, as DNA: TGTGCCTGGAGTGCTCCGGACAGCCTGAACACTGAAGCTTTCTTT. This translates into CAWSAPDSLNTEAFF. The rearrangement uses TRBV30 and TRBJ1-1; possibly TRBD1 for D (6 bases). The CDR3 is 15 amino acids. V was cut by 1 base and J by 0 bases, with 12 bases left in between. Germline values: CDR1 GTSNPN, CDR2 SVGIG (reference sequence). Variable domain in full (rest from reference TRBV30 and TRBJ1-1): SQTIHQWPATLVQPVGSPLSLECTVEGTSNPNLYWYRQAAGRGLQLLFYSVGIGQISSEVPQNLSASRPQDRQFILSSKKLLLSDSGFYLCAWSAPDSLNTEAFFGQGTRLTVV.

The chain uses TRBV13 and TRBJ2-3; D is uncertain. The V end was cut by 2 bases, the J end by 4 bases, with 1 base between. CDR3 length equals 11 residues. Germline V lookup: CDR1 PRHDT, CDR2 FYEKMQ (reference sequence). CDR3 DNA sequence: TGTGCCAGCAGCTTATCAGATACGCAGTATTTT. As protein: CASSLSDTQYF.

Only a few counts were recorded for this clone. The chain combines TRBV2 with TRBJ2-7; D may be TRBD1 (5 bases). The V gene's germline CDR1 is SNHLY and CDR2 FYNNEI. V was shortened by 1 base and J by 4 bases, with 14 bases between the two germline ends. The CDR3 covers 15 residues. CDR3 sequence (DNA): TGTGCCAGCAGTGAAGGGCAGGGTTCCTTTTACGAGCAGTACGTC. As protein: CASSEGQGSFYEQYV.

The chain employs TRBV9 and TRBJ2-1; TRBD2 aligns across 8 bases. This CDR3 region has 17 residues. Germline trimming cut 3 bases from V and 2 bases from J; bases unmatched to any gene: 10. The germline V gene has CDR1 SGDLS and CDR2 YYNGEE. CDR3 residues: CASSERPGLGTYNEQFF. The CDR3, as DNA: TGTGCCAGCAGCGAACGACCGGGACTAGGGACCTACAATGAGCAGTTCTTC.